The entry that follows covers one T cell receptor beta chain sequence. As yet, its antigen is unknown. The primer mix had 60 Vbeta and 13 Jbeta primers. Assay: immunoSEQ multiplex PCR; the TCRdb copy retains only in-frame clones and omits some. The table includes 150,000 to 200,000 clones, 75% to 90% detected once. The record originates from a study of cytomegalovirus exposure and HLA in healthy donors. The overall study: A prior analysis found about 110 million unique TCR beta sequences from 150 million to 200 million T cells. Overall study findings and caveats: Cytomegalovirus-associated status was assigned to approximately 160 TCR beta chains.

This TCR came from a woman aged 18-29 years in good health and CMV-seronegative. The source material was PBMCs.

The CDR3 reads CASSQAGSGGTGELFF. As DNA, the CDR3 is TGTGCCAGCAGCCAAGCCGGGAGTGGGGGCACCGGGGAGCTGTTTTTT. This rearrangement joins TRBV4-2 to TRBJ2-2, with D possibly being TRBD2 (6 bases). The V gene's germline CDR1 is LGHNA and CDR2 YNFKEQ. The CDR3 length is 16 residues. V lost 1 base to trimming and J lost 4 bases, with 13 bases between them.